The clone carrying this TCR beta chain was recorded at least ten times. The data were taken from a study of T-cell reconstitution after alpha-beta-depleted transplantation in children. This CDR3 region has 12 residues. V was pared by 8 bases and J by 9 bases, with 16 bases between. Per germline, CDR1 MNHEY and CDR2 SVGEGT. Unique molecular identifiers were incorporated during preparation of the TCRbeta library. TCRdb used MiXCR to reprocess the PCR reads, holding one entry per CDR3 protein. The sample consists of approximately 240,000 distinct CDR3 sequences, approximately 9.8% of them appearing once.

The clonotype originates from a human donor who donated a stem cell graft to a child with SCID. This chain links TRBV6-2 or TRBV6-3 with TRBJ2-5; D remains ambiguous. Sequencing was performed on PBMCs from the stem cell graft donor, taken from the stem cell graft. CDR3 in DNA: TGTGCCAGCGCTCGACCCCCTACGGCCCAGTACTTC. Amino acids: CASARPPTAQYF.